Each of the 11 T cell receptor beta chains below was sequenced from the same sample in a study of post-analysis software for immune sequencing data. No antigen is known for these receptors. Study conclusions and caveats: Comparison of patients with controls showed five TRBV segments more frequent in patients, TRBV5-6, TRBV5-1 and TRBV20-1 among them.

Each TCR beta cDNA library carried unique molecular identifiers. TCRdb re-called the PCR reads through MiXCR, storing one row per CDR3 protein. Counted here are roughly 430,000 distinct CDR3 sequences, roughly 38% occurring once; the ten biggest clones make up 6% to 9%. Sequencing was performed on blood. These receptors originate from a girl aged 2 to 9 with multiple sclerosis.

This sequence joins TRBV20-1 and TRBJ2-4, with a possible D match to TRBD2 (6 bases). The germline CDR1 and CDR2 sequences are DFQATT and SNEGSKA (reference sequence). V was pared by 1 base and J by 7 bases, with 11 bases between. This CDR3 has 13 amino acids. CDR3 DNA: TGCAGTGCTAGAGTGGCAGGGAGGAACATTCAGTACTTC. It translates to CSARVAGRNIQYF.

The gene calls are TRBV5-1 and TRBJ2-7, with 7 bases that match TRBD2. Germline CDR1 and CDR2: SGHRS and YFSETQ. J was trimmed by 4 bases and V by 1 base; bases with no gene match: 8. The CDR3 spans 15 residues. The CDR3 DNA follows: TGCGCCAGCAGCTTGTGGGCGGGGGATGCGTACGAGCAGTACTTC. Its protein product is CASSLWAGDAYEQYF.

This clonotype was picked up a small number of times. The chain joins TRBV20-1 to TRBJ2-7; D may correspond to TRBD1 or TRBD2 (5 bases each). CDR1 and CDR2 (germline): DFQATT, SNEGSKA (reference sequence). Trimming took 1 base from V and 0 from J, leaving 19 bases between them. The CDR3 extends over 17 amino acids. The CDR3 nucleotides read TGCAGTGCTAGAGTCCGATCCGGGCAGGGAGCCTCCTACGAGCAGTACTTC. This sequence encodes CSARVRSGQGASYEQYF.

The chain links TRBV6-1 to TRBJ2-7, with D perhaps TRBD1 or TRBD2 (5 bases each). The CDR3 sequence is 15 residues long. The germline V gene has CDR1 MNHNS and CDR2 SASEGT. The V end was cut by 3 bases, the J end by 4 bases, with 16 bases between. The CDR3 spells CASSERQGGGYEQYF. The CDR3 nucleotides are TGTGCCAGCAGTGAGCGGCAGGGCGGAGGATACGAGCAGTACTTC.

This clonotype has at least ten counts. The V call is TRBV11-3, the J call TRBJ2-1; 7 bases align to TRBD2. The CDR3 length is 16 residues. The V gene end was trimmed by 0 bases and the J gene end by 8 bases; junction bases not matched to a gene: 10. Germline loops: CDR1 SGHNT, CDR2 YENEEA. CDR3 sequence: CASSLDGGVSGDEQFF. CDR3 bases: TGTGCCAGCAGCTTAGATGGGGGGGTATCCGGTGATGAGCAGTTCTTC.

The rearrangement uses TRBV18 and TRBJ1-2; the D gene is possibly TRBD1 (5 bases). V lost 3 bases and J 6 bases, leaving 20 bases between the germline ends. The CDR3 has 16 residues. CDR1 and CDR2 (germline): KGHSH, LQKENI. As DNA, the CDR3 is TGTGCCAGCTCACCTCCCTCTACAGGCTCGCTGAATGGCTACACCTTC. Encoded protein: CASSPPSTGSLNGYTF.

V gene TRBV13 combines with J gene TRBJ2-1, with D unresolved. The length of the CDR3 is 15 residues. The V gene lost 2 bases and the J gene lost 0 bases, with 8 bases spanning the gap. CDR1 is PRHDT and CDR2 is FYEKMQ in the germline V gene (reference sequence). The CDR3 loop reads CASSLRQRSYNEQFF. The CDR3, as DNA: TGTGCCAGCAGCTTAAGGCAGCGCTCCTACAATGAGCAGTTCTTC.

This clonotype was counted between two and nine times. The chain uses TRBV9 and TRBJ2-3; 10 bases are shared with TRBD2. The CDR3 is 16 residues long. Germline loops: CDR1 SGDLS, CDR2 YYNGEE. J was trimmed by 4 bases and V by 0 bases; bases with no gene match: 5. CDR3 loop: CASSVAGTSVSDTQYF. In DNA form, the CDR3 reads TGTGCCAGCAGCGTAGCCGGGACTAGCGTCTCAGATACGCAGTATTTT.

This clonotype was seen a few times. The chain carries TRBV6-2 or TRBV6-3 and TRBJ1-6; possibly TRBD1 for D (5 bases). CDR1 is MNHEY and CDR2 is SVGEGT in the germline V gene. This CDR3 spans 17 amino acids. Trimming removed 1 base from V and 8 bases from J, with 18 bases in between. CDR3 sequence: CASSYYRGLRRDSPLHF. Here the CDR3 DNA reads TGTGCCAGCAGTTACTACCGGGGACTGCGGAGGGATTCACCCCTCCACTTT.

The chain is built from TRBV6-6 and TRBJ1-5; 8 positions agree with TRBD1. V gave up 6 bases and J gave up 6 bases; unmatched junction bases: 10. CDR3 length: 15 residues. Germline V lookup: CDR1 MNHNY, CDR2 SVGAGI (reference sequence). The CDR3: CASRTTDREGQPQHF. The CDR3 DNA reads TGTGCCAGCAGGACTACGGACAGGGAGGGTCAGCCCCAGCATTTT.

J is TRBJ2-1 and V is TRBV6-6; 9 bases are a match to TRBD2. CDR1 is MNHNY, CDR2 SVGAGI, per germline (reference sequence). Trimming took 6 bases from V and 0 from J; bases not matched to a gene: 6. CDR3 length: 16 residues. The CDR3 DNA reads as TGTGCCAGCAGCCCACTAGCGGGCCGCTCCTACAATGAGCAGTTCTTC. It codes for CASSPLAGRSYNEQFF.